The 21 T cell receptor beta chains listed next were all sequenced from one sample in a study of response to subunit inactivated influenza vaccine. TCRdb analysed the RT-PCR reads with MiXCR anew, one entry per CDR3 protein. The repertoire consists of approximately 310,000 distinct CDR3 sequences, with 20% to 25% occurring once and the leading ten covering 10%. This material consisted of PBMCs from blood, taken about 20 months after vaccination. Receptors originate from a man between 50 and 70 years old who received an inactivated influenza vaccine.

V gene TRBV20-1 combines with J gene TRBJ2-7, with D unresolved. Germline lookup yields CDR1 DFQATT and CDR2 SNEGSKA (reference sequence). This CDR3 has 14 amino acids. Trimming removed 6 bases at V and 2 bases at J, with 17 bases between. Written as DNA, the CDR3 is TGCAGTGCCCCCACACACGGCCACACCTACGAGCAGTACTTC. This sequence encodes CSAPTHGHTYEQYF.

J is TRBJ2-2 and V is TRBV11-2, with 8 bases that match TRBD1. Looked up from germline, CDR1 is SGHAT and CDR2 is FQNNGV. This CDR3 spans 16 amino acids. With V trimmed by 5 bases and J by 5 bases, 10 bases remained unmatched. The CDR3 loop is CASSPLYRGITGELFF. As DNA, the CDR3 is TGTGCCAGCAGCCCCCTGTACAGGGGGATTACCGGGGAGCTGTTTTTT. Variable domain in full (rest from reference TRBV11-2 and TRBJ2-2): EAGVAQSPRYKIIEKRQSVAFWCNPISGHATLYWYQQILGQGPKLLIQFQNNGVVDDSQLPKDRFSAERLKGVDSTLKIQPAKLEDSAVYLCASSPLYRGITGELFFGEGSRLTVL.

This chain connects TRBV20-1 to TRBJ1-5; D is perhaps TRBD1 (6 bases). V lost 6 bases, J lost 0 bases, and 15 bases lay in between. Germline CDR1 DFQATT, CDR2 SNEGSKA (reference sequence). The CDR3 runs to 15 residues. CDR3: CSAKDRPYSNQPQHF. CDR3 bases: TGCAGTGCGAAAGACAGGCCTTATAGCAATCAGCCCCAGCATTTT.

This CDR3 is CASSLRLAVISTDTQYF. The DNA of the CDR3 is TGTGCCAGCAGCTTGCGACTAGCGGTAATTAGCACAGATACGCAGTATTTT. This chain connects TRBV7-2 to TRBJ2-3; TRBD2 matches 9 bases. The germline CDR1 and CDR2 sequences are SGHTA and FQGNSA. The V segment lost 3 bases and the J segment 0 bases; nucleotides outside the gene matches: 7. CDR3 length: 17 amino acids.

This clonotype appeared a few times. This chain connects TRBV5-1 to TRBJ1-1; TRBD1 matches 8 bases. V lost 5 bases to trimming and J lost 0 bases; unmatched junction nucleotides: 9. Per germline, CDR1 SGHRS and CDR2 YFSETQ. The CDR3 has 16 amino acids. CDR3 DNA sequence: TGCGCCAGCAGTTCAGGGGGCTCCTTAGTGAACACTGAAGCTTTCTTT. Protein: CASSSGGSLVNTEAFF.

The chain combines TRBV12-3 or TRBV12-4 with TRBJ2-5; D unresolved. Trimming took 9 bases from V and 5 from J, leaving 13 bases between them. The CDR3 consists of 12 residues. The CDR3 protein is CASQFPFETQYF. The CDR3 DNA reads TGTGCCAGTCAATTCCCCTTCGAGACCCAGTACTTC.

This clonotype appeared a few times. This rearrangement joins TRBV7-3 to TRBJ2-1; TRBD2 aligns across 10 bases. Germline CDR1 reads SGHTA; CDR2 reads FQGTGA. CDR3 length: 17 residues. J was trimmed by 7 bases and V by 1 base; bases with no gene match: 10. The chain's CDR3 is CASSLSPAGGPGNEQFF. The CDR3 DNA reads as TGTGCCAGCAGCTTAAGTCCAGCGGGAGGGCCGGGGAATGAGCAGTTCTTC.

This clonotype was detected only a few times. V is TRBV15 and J is TRBJ1-3; D is perhaps TRBD1 (5 bases). Germline V gene lookup returns CDR1 LNHNV and CDR2 YYDKDF (reference sequence). Between the trimmed V and J ends, which lost 4 bases and 0 bases, there was a span of 13 bases. The CDR3 is 16 residues long. The CDR3 spells CATSTGTYLSGNTIYF. The CDR3 DNA reads TGTGCCACCAGCACTGGGACTTACCTCTCTGGAAACACCATATATTTT.

This clonotype was picked up a small number of times. The chain employs TRBV5-1 and TRBJ1-2, with no clear D. The CDR3 contains 14 residues. Germline V gene sequence: CDR1 SGHRS, CDR2 YFSETQ. Trimming took off 0 bases at V and 4 bases at J, with 10 bases between the two ends. In DNA form, the CDR3 reads TGCGCCAGCAGCTTGGGACGGGCATCCTATGGCTACACCTTC. It translates to CASSLGRASYGYTF.

This clonotype was counted ten times or more. The V and J genes are TRBV6-1 and TRBJ1-2; TRBD1 might be the D (6 bases). The ends were cut back, 4 bases at V and 4 bases at J, with 10 bases in the middle. The CDR3 contains 13 residues. From germline, CDR1 is MNHNS and CDR2 SASEGT. CDR3 in amino acids: CASSGRGSYGYTF. The CDR3 DNA sequence: TGTGCCAGCAGTGGCAGGGGTAGCTATGGCTACACCTTC.

The rearrangement links TRBV7-2 to TRBJ1-2; D is unresolved. The V gene's germline CDR1 is SGHTA and CDR2 FQGNSA. V gave up 5 bases and J gave up 2 bases, with 12 bases separating them. The CDR3 sequence is 14 residues long. CDR3 nucleotide sequence: TGTGCCAGCAGCGCGGGCCGAACAAACTATGGCTACACCTTC. This gives the protein CASSAGRTNYGYTF.

V and J are TRBV5-1 and TRBJ2-3; no clear D. CDR3 length equals 13 residues. Looked up from germline, CDR1 is SGHRS and CDR2 is YFSETQ. The ends were cut back, 2 bases at V and 2 bases at J, with 6 bases in the middle. CDR3 nucleotide sequence: TGCGCCAGCAGCTTTGACATCACAGATACGCAGTATTTT. It encodes CASSFDITDTQYF.

This clonotype was recorded a few times. V and J are TRBV6-5 and TRBJ2-1; D perhaps matches TRBD2 (5 bases). The germline CDR1 and CDR2 sequences are MNHEY and SVGAGI. This CDR3 has 13 amino acids. Trimming pared 0 bases from V and 7 bases from J, leaving 7 bases between. The CDR3 loop reads CASSYSPGNEQFF. The CDR3 coding sequence is TGTGCCAGCAGTTACTCACCGGGGAATGAGCAGTTCTTC.

The rearrangement links TRBV6-1 to TRBJ2-3, with D maybe TRBD2 (6 bases). V lost 7 bases to trimming and J lost 2 bases, with 13 bases between them. Germline V gives CDR1 MNHNS, CDR2 SASEGT. CDR3 length: 14 residues. CDR3 DNA sequence: TGTGCCAGCACATTACCGGGAGCCACAGATACGCAGTATTTT. This gives the protein CASTLPGATDTQYF.

In this sample, this clonotype turned up many times. J is TRBJ1-4 and V is TRBV18; D is unresolved. The germline gives CDR1 KGHSH, CDR2 LQKENI. With 4 bases removed from V and 7 bases from J, the gap between germline ends came to 7 bases. The CDR3 loop spans 12 amino acids. CDR3 DNA: TGTGCCAGCTCACGTCAGACTGAAAAACTGTTTTTT. It translates to CASSRQTEKLFF.

In its sample, this clonotype was seen a few times. The genes are TRBV6-2 or TRBV6-3 and TRBJ1-2, with D unresolved. The CDR3 runs to 11 residues. Trimming pared 8 bases from V and 4 bases from J, leaving 8 bases between. Germline V gene sequence: CDR1 MNHEY, CDR2 SVGEGT. Here the CDR3 DNA reads TGTGCCAGCTTTGAGGGCTATGGCTACACCTTC. Protein product: CASFEGYGYTF.

This chain joins TRBV6-2 or TRBV6-3 and TRBJ2-7, with 10 bases lining up with TRBD2. The J segment lost 2 bases and the V segment lost 5 bases, leaving 6 bases of the junction unmatched. The CDR3 runs to 15 residues. The germline V gene encodes CDR1 MNHEY and CDR2 SVGEGT. The CDR3 loop is CASSDGLADTYEQYF. The DNA of the CDR3 is TGTGCCAGCAGTGACGGACTAGCGGATACCTACGAGCAGTACTTC.

The V gene is TRBV7-8, the J gene TRBJ1-2, with D maybe TRBD1 (5 bases). Germline-derived CDR1 and CDR2 are SGHVS and FQNEAQ. The CDR3 totals 17 residues. V shed 0 bases and J shed 8 bases, with 22 bases lying between them. The CDR3 sequence is CASSLARRARVFQGYTF. The CDR3 DNA reads as TGTGCCAGCAGCTTAGCGCGCAGGGCACGGGTTTTTCAAGGCTACACCTTC. Combining the CDR3 with reference TRBV7-8 and TRBJ1-2 gives the whole variable domain GAGVSQSPRYKVAKRGQDVALRCDPISGHVSLFWYQQALGQGPEFLTYFQNEAQLDKSGLPSDRFFAERPEGSVSTLKIQRTQQEDSAVYLCASSLARRARVFQGYTFGSGTRLTVV.

This chain joins TRBV6-5 and TRBJ2-7, with a tentative D call TRBD2 (5 bases). The V end lost 2 bases, the J end lost 11 bases, and 16 bases lay between the germline ends. The CDR3 spans 13 residues. Looked up from germline, CDR1 is MNHEY and CDR2 is SVGAGI. DNA of the CDR3: TGTGCCAGCAGTTACGCTCTCAAGGGAGTAGAGTACTTC. This encodes CASSYALKGVEYF.

This chain connects TRBV7-9 to TRBJ1-3; the D gene is possibly TRBD1 (6 bases). Germline CDR1 and CDR2: SEHNR and FQNEAQ (reference sequence). The length of the CDR3 is 16 residues. V was pared by 5 bases and J by 3 bases, with 17 bases between. CDR3 in DNA: TGTGCCAGCAGCCCCTTAGGACAGTCTATTGGAAACACCATATATTTT. Its translation is CASSPLGQSIGNTIYF.

Ten or more counts support this clonotype. The V gene is TRBV15, the J gene TRBJ2-1; D remains unclear. This CDR3 contains 14 residues. Trimming cost V 0 bases and J 6 bases, with 9 bases left between them. Germline CDR1 LNHNV, CDR2 YYDKDF (reference sequence). The CDR3 region has the DNA TGTGCCACCAGCAGAGATCTATTGGCCAATGAGCAGTTCTTC. This translates into CATSRDLLANEQFF.